These 25 T cell receptor beta chains share one sample of origin, sequenced in a study of T-cell reconstitution after alpha-beta-depleted transplantation in children. Unique molecular identifiers were incorporated during preparation of the TCRbeta library. TCRdb used MiXCR to reprocess the PCR reads, holding one entry per CDR3 protein. The top ten hold under 40% of the sample, which has over 200,000 distinct CDR3 sequences, approximately 8.4% seen once. The sequencing used PBMCs, mostly from graft donor cells, collected 360 days after TCRalphabeta/CD19-depleted stem cell transplant. The receptors here all came from a male patient under 10 years old who had a stem cell transplant for acute myeloid leukemia, so the T cells may come from the graft donor.

This clonotype has only a few counts. The chain combines TRBV20-1 with TRBJ1-2; TRBD1 agrees at 8 bases. Looked up from germline, CDR1 is DFQATT and CDR2 is SNEGSKA (reference sequence). CDR3 length equals 16 residues. The junction had 12 bases not matched to a gene; V was cut back by 4 bases and J by 2 bases. CDR3 DNA sequence: TGCAGTGCTATGGTTGGCAGGGGGCGAGCCAACTATGGCTACACCTTC. As protein: CSAMVGRGRANYGYTF.

This clonotype appeared many times. V and J are TRBV12-3 or TRBV12-4 and TRBJ1-2, with TRBD1 as a possible D gene (6 bases). This CDR3 has 14 residues. Trimming removed 4 bases from V and 4 bases from J, with 13 bases in between. The CDR3 bases are TGTGCCAGCAGTTCCCGACAGGCACCCTATGGCTACACCTTC. It specifies CASSSRQAPYGYTF.

This clonotype was detected ten times or more. This sequence joins TRBV10-3 and TRBJ2-4; 10 nucleotides agree with TRBD2. This CDR3 comprises 19 residues. V gave up 0 bases and J gave up 0 bases; unmatched junction bases: 8. Germline CDR1 and CDR2: ENHRY and SYGVKD. CDR3 residues: CAISESLAGALGAKNIQYF. CDR3 in DNA: TGTGCCATCAGTGAGTCCCTAGCGGGAGCTTTGGGAGCCAAAAACATTCAGTACTTC.

This clonotype was found a few times. The chain recombines TRBV10-3 with TRBJ2-5; 8 positions agree with TRBD2. The CDR3 covers 17 residues. CDR1 and CDR2 from the germline V gene are ENHRY and SYGVKD. V was pared by 0 bases and J by 0 bases, with 6 bases of the junction left unmatched. CDR3 in amino acids: CAISESTGGAYQETQYF. For the CDR3, the DNA is TGTGCCATCAGTGAGTCAACGGGGGGGGCTTACCAAGAGACCCAGTACTTC.

In the case of this clonotype: This may be a read error: a much more frequent sequence differs by one nucleotide. V and J are TRBV5-1 and TRBJ2-7; D remains ambiguous. The CDR3 consists of 13 residues. Germline-derived CDR1 and CDR2 are SGHRS and YFSETQ. DNA for the CDR3: TGCGACAGCAGCTTGGATGGATCCTACGAGCAGTACTTC. As protein: CDSSLDGSYEQYF.

As to this clonotype: The conserved final phenylalanine or tryptophan is absent from the CDR3, which likely points to a read error. The rearrangement uses TRBV20-1 and TRBJ1-1, with D perhaps TRBD1 (5 bases). Germline V gene data show CDR1 as DFQATT and CDR2 as SNEGSKA (reference sequence). The CDR3 consists of 14 residues. V was shortened by 1 base and J by 5 bases, with 14 bases between the two germline ends. CDR3 coding DNA: TGCAGTGCTAGAGTGGGGGGGAAGAGTACTGAAGCTTTCTGT. Its translation: CSARVGGKSTEAFC.

The sample holds a few counts of this clonotype. The gene calls are TRBV18 and TRBJ1-2; D is ambiguous. V lost 3 bases to trimming and J lost 3 bases, with 14 bases between them. The germline V gene has CDR1 KGHSH and CDR2 LQKENI. This CDR3 comprises 15 residues. CDR3 protein: CASSPTISGHYGYTF. The CDR3 region has the DNA TGTGCCAGCTCACCCACTATCAGCGGGCACTATGGCTACACCTTC.

This clonotype has a count of ten or more. The V gene is TRBV12-3 or TRBV12-4, the J gene TRBJ1-6; D is uncertain. The CDR3 covers 12 residues. V dropped 6 bases and J dropped 8 bases, with 8 bases sitting between them. The CDR3, as DNA: TGTGCCAGCAGCCGGGGTTATTCACCCCTCCACTTT. Protein product: CASSRGYSPLHF.

This clonotype was detected many times. This chain links TRBV12-3 or TRBV12-4 with TRBJ2-4; D is uncertain. This CDR3 is built from 12 residues. The V end was cut by 3 bases, the J end by 6 bases, with 6 bases between. The CDR3 nucleotides read TGTGCCAGCAGTTTTGCGTTAAACATTCAGTACTTC. It encodes CASSFALNIQYF.

This clonotype was seen a handful of times. One junction end does not reproduce the germline sequence, and a read error may be involved. V gene TRBV12-3 or TRBV12-4 combines with J gene TRBJ2-3, with 9 bases lining up with TRBD2. This CDR3 spans 15 amino acids. This chain's CDR3 is CASSFRRGGTDTQYF. CDR3 DNA: TGTGCCAGCAGTTTTAGGCGGGGGGGCACGGATACGCAGTATTTT.

The chain recombines TRBV12-3 or TRBV12-4 with TRBJ2-5, with 9 bases fitting TRBD1. Trimming took 3 bases from V and 5 from J; bases not matched to a gene: 4. The CDR3 covers 14 residues. CDR3 loop: CASSFYRGQETQYF. CDR3 sequence (DNA): TGTGCCAGCAGTTTCTACAGGGGGCAGGAGACCCAGTACTTC.

This clonotype was found many times. This chain joins TRBV6-5 and TRBJ1-1; D ambiguous. The CDR3 covers 13 residues. V shed 2 bases and J shed 1 base, with 5 bases lying between them. CDR1 MNHEY and CDR2 SVGAGI come from the germline V gene. DNA of the CDR3: TGTGCCAGCAGTTACACGGGGAACACTGAAGCTTTCTTT. It encodes CASSYTGNTEAFF.

Notes on this clonotype: A read error is possible here, since a much larger clone lies one base away. The chain carries TRBV20-1 and TRBJ2-1, with 7 bases identical to TRBD2. The germline gives CDR1 DFQATT, CDR2 SNEGSKA (reference sequence). The CDR3 is 16 amino acids. The CDR3 region is CCASALAGVAYNEQFF. The CDR3, as DNA: TGCTGTGCTAGTGCCCTGGCGGGAGTGGCGTATAATGAGCAGTTCTTC.

This clonotype came up a few times. The gene calls are TRBV4-2 and TRBJ2-1; no clear D gene. V lost 0 bases and J 5 bases, leaving 17 bases between the germline ends. Germline V gene lookup returns CDR1 LGHNA and CDR2 YNFKEQ. The CDR3 runs to 17 residues. The CDR3 DNA reads TGTGCCAGCAGCCAAGAGTCAACGAGACGATACAACAATGAGCAGTTCTTC. It codes for CASSQESTRRYNNEQFF.

This clonotype was counted between two and nine times. The chain employs TRBV7-9 and TRBJ2-3; 8 bases map to TRBD1. This CDR3 is built from 16 residues. The ends lost 5 bases at V and 3 bases at J; junction bases unmatched: 10. Looked up from germline, CDR1 is SEHNR and CDR2 is FQNEAQ (reference sequence). CDR3 in amino acids: CASSHLDRVFTDTQYF. For the CDR3, the DNA is TGTGCCAGCAGCCACTTGGACAGGGTTTTTACAGATACGCAGTATTTT.

This clonotype appeared a few times. The rearrangement links TRBV5-1 to TRBJ2-1, with TRBD2 matching 12 bases. CDR3 length equals 19 residues. From germline, CDR1 is SGHRS and CDR2 YFSETQ. Losses at the gene ends were 0 bases for V and 2 bases for J; bases not matched to a gene: 9. The CDR3 region is CASSLGLAGGPGAYNEQFF. CDR3 DNA sequence: TGCGCCAGCAGCTTGGGCCTAGCGGGAGGGCCCGGGGCCTACAATGAGCAGTTCTTC.

Ten or more counts support this clonotype. This chain uses TRBV3-1 with TRBJ1-2; a weak D match, TRBD1 (5 bases). V shed 4 bases and J shed 3 bases, with 12 bases lying between them. Germline lookup yields CDR1 LGHDT and CDR2 YNNKEL (reference sequence). This CDR3 has 14 residues. The CDR3 loop is CASSPQAADYGYTF. The CDR3 bases are TGTGCCAGCAGCCCACAGGCGGCGGACTATGGCTACACCTTC. Looking up the rest from reference TRBV3-1 and TRBJ1-2 gives the full variable domain: DTAVSQTPKYLVTQMGNDKSIKCEQNLGHDTMYWYKQDSKKFLKIMFSYNNKELIINETVPNRFSPKSPDKAHLNLHINSLELGDSAVYFCASSPQAADYGYTFGSGTRLTVV.

The chain couples TRBV12-3 or TRBV12-4 to TRBJ2-1; 9 bases map to TRBD1. V dropped 3 bases and J dropped 6; count of bases not matched to a gene: 12. The CDR3 runs 17 residues. The CDR3 is CASSFRERDREGNEQFF. CDR3 sequence (DNA): TGTGCCAGCAGTTTCCGGGAGAGGGACAGGGAGGGCAATGAGCAGTTCTTC.

The V call is TRBV20-1, the J call TRBJ2-3; D ambiguous. This CDR3 is 12 amino acids long. Germline V gene data show CDR1 as DFQATT and CDR2 as SNEGSKA (reference sequence). Trimming left V 7 bases short and J 1 base short, with 9 bases between. The CDR3: CSGAIGTDTQYF. CDR3 sequence (DNA): TGCAGTGGGGCTATCGGCACAGATACGCAGTATTTT.

The genes are TRBV7-8 and TRBJ2-7, with TRBD2 matching over 8 bases. The CDR3 is 15 residues long. V lost 4 bases, J lost 4 bases, and 9 bases stayed unmatched. CDR1 and CDR2 (germline): SGHVS, FQNEAQ. CDR3 sequence reads: CASSYGAGGVYEQYV. In DNA form, the CDR3 reads TGTGCCAGCAGCTACGGGGCGGGGGGAGTATACGAGCAGTACGTC.

The rearrangement links TRBV6-1 to TRBJ1-5; 7 nucleotides line up with TRBD1. The J segment lost 6 bases and the V segment lost 6 bases, leaving 8 bases of the junction unmatched. From germline, CDR1 is MNHNS and CDR2 SASEGT. The CDR3 extends over 14 amino acids. The DNA of the CDR3 is TGTGCCAGCAGCGATGGAGGGGGCGGTCAGCCCCAGCATTTT. Translation gives CASSDGGGGQPQHF.

At least ten counts were recorded for this clonotype. The rearrangement links TRBV5-1 to TRBJ2-5; 7 bases map to TRBD1. Trimming removed 1 base from V and 4 bases from J; junction bases left unmatched: 4. The length of the CDR3 is 14 residues. Germline-derived CDR1 and CDR2 are SGHRS and YFSETQ. The CDR3 nucleotides read TGCGCCAGCAGCTTGAGACAGGGAGTAGAGACCCAGTACTTC. Protein: CASSLRQGVETQYF.

In the case of this clonotype: Relative to the germline gene, one junction end is altered; a read error may explain this. This chain joins TRBV7-9 and TRBJ2-5, with D uncertain. Germline V gives CDR1 SEHNR, CDR2 FQNEAQ (reference sequence). The CDR3 consists of 13 residues. CDR3 region: CASRLGYQETQYF. Written as DNA, the CDR3 is TGTGCCAGCAGATTAGGGTACCAAGAGACCCAGTACTTC.

The table lists this clonotype with a few counts. The chain joins TRBV2 to TRBJ2-5; 8 positions match TRBD1. V lost 7 bases to trimming and J lost 5 bases; unmatched junction nucleotides: 6. The length of the CDR3 is 13 residues. CDR1 is SNHLY and CDR2 is FYNNEI in the germline V gene. The CDR3 DNA reads as TGTGCCAGCAACAGGGGGTGGAGTGAGACCCAGTACTTC. Translated, it gives CASNRGWSETQYF. Looking up the rest from reference TRBV2 and TRBJ2-5 gives the full variable domain: EPEVTQTPSHQVTQMGQEVILRCVPISNHLYFYWYRQILGQKVEFLVSFYNNEISEKSEIFDDQFSVERPDGSNFTLKIRSTKLEDSAMYFCASNRGWSETQYFGPGTRLLVL.

The sample holds many counts of this clonotype. The V call is TRBV15, the J call TRBJ2-2; D not certain. The V gene lost 2 bases and the J gene lost 4 bases, with 8 bases spanning the gap. Germline CDR1 and CDR2: LNHNV and YYDKDF (reference sequence). The CDR3 runs 14 residues. The CDR3 region has the DNA TGTGCCACCAGCAGACGTAAGGGCACCGGGGAGCTGTTTTTT. It translates to CATSRRKGTGELFF. Based on the CDR3 plus reference TRBV15 and TRBJ2-2, the full variable domain is DAMVIQNPRYQVTQFGKPVTLSCSQTLNHNVMYWYQQKSSQAPKLLFHYYDKDFNNEADTPDNFQSRRPNTSFCFLDIRSPGLGDTAMYLCATSRRKGTGELFFGEGSRLTVL.